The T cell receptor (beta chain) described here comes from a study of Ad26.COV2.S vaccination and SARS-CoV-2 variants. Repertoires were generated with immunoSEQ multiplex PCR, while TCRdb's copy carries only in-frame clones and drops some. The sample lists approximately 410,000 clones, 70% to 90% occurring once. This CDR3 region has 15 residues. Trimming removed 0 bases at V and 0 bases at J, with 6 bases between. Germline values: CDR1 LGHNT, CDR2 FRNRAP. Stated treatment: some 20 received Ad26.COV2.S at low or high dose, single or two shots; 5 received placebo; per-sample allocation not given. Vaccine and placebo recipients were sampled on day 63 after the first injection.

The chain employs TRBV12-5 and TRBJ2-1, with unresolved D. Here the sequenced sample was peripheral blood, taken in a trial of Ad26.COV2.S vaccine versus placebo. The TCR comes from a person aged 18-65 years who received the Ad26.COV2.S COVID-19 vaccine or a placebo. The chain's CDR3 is CASGLVLSSYNEQFF. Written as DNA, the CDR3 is TGTGCTAGTGGTTTGGTATTAAGCTCCTACAATGAGCAGTTCTTC.